This T cell receptor beta chain was identified during a study of blood T cell repertoires in COVID-19. Study overall: The study drew acute and convalescent COVID-19 samples from the United States, Italy and Spain.

Authors' methods: Amplification of reference gene primers was used by the study to estimate nucleated cell counts. Generated by immunoSEQ multiplex PCR, the TCRdb table keeps only in-frame clones and is missing some. That table is the source of V, J and clone size, and D and trimming were worked out from the DNA. Here the sample spans a few hundred thousand clones, approximately 91% being singletons. This CDR3 is 14 amino acids long. Trimming removed 4 bases from V and 5 bases from J; junction bases left unmatched: 6. Germline lookup yields CDR1 SGHRS and CDR2 YFSETQ. During the 2 weeks before they entered the study, exposed participants had met someone with a PCR-confirmed or clinician-diagnosed COVID-19 case.

This chain joins TRBV5-1 and TRBJ2-1; 7 bases are a match to TRBD2. This TCR derives from a woman between 18 and 30 years old who had been exposed to COVID-19. Sequences were obtained from PBMCs or T cells enriched from blood (not recorded which). The chain's CDR3 is CASSRLAYDNEQFF. The CDR3 DNA is TGCGCCAGCAGCCGACTAGCATACGACAATGAGCAGTTCTTC.